These 8 T cell receptor beta chains share one sample of origin, sequenced in a study of blood T cells in healthy people across ages. Primers used in a second PCR of about 6 to 11 cycles were a sample-barcoded 5' primer and a J-beta primer mix. Using its own MiXCR run on the 5' RACE reads, TCRdb lists one record per CDR3 protein. This table holds 600,000 to 800,000 distinct CDR3 sequences, under 25% found once. Sequenced sample: blood. The receptors shown here come from a man in his sixties or seventies in good health.

This clonotype has a count of ten or more. The CDR3 protein is CASSQDRVAEAFF. CDR3 bases: TGTGCCAGCAGCCAAGACAGGGTCGCTGAAGCTTTCTTT. The chain uses TRBV3-1 and TRBJ1-1, with D tentatively TRBD1 (5 bases). V shed 0 bases and J shed 6 bases, with 8 bases lying between them. CDR3 length: 13 residues. Germline CDR1 reads LGHDT; CDR2 reads YNNKEL (reference sequence).

The sample holds a few counts of this clonotype. For the CDR3, the DNA is TGTGCCAGCAGTTTCGGGACAGAACAAAATGAGCAGTTCTTC. Translation gives CASSFGTEQNEQFF. The chain has TRBV12-3 or TRBV12-4 and TRBJ2-1; 7 nucleotides line up with TRBD1. Trimming took 3 bases from V and 7 from J; bases not matched to a gene: 6. CDR3 size: 14 residues.

The J gene is TRBJ1-4, the V gene TRBV4-1, with 9 bases identical to TRBD1. Germline V gives CDR1 MGHRA, CDR2 YSYEKL. The CDR3 sequence is 15 residues long. With V trimmed by 2 bases and J by 7 bases, 5 bases remained unmatched. The CDR3 sequence is CASSQLGQGSEKLFF. The DNA of the CDR3 is TGCGCCAGCAGCCAATTGGGACAGGGAAGTGAAAAACTGTTTTTT.

The rearrangement joins TRBV5-4 to TRBJ2-3, with 12 bases aligning to TRBD2. Germline CDR1 SGHNT, CDR2 YYREEE (reference sequence). Unmatched junction bases numbered 8, after V lost 0 bases and J lost 6 bases. The CDR3 is 17 amino acids. This CDR3 is CASSLVLLAGGGDTQYF. In nucleotides, the CDR3 is TGTGCCAGCAGCTTGGTTTTACTAGCGGGAGGTGGGGATACGCAGTATTTT.

This clonotype was counted many times. The genes are TRBV7-9 and TRBJ1-3; D is unresolved. Germline lookup yields CDR1 SEHNR and CDR2 FQNEAQ (reference sequence). The CDR3 length is 15 residues. V was shortened by 0 bases and J by 0 bases, with 6 bases between the two germline ends. The CDR3 is CASSLAALSGNTIYF. CDR3 bases: TGTGCCAGCAGCTTAGCGGCTCTCTCTGGAAACACCATATATTTT. Together with reference TRBV7-9 and TRBJ1-3, the CDR3 gives the full variable domain: DTGVSQNPRHKITKRGQNVTFRCDPISEHNRLYWYRQTLGQGPEFLTYFQNEAQLEKSRLLSDRFSAERPKGSFSTLEIQRTEQGDSAMYLCASSLAALSGNTIYFGEGSWLTVV.

There are many counts of this clonotype. This chain links TRBV29-1 with TRBJ2-3; 8 nucleotides agree with TRBD1. This CDR3 is built from 13 residues. Germline V gene sequence: CDR1 SQVTM, CDR2 ANQGSEA. The ends lost 5 bases at V and 2 bases at J; junction bases unmatched: 3. CDR3 amino acids: CSVSGGNTDTQYF. In DNA form, the CDR3 reads TGCAGCGTTTCAGGGGGCAACACAGATACGCAGTATTTT.

This clonotype was seen more than once but under ten times. This rearrangement joins TRBV5-1 to TRBJ2-7; D remains unclear. The CDR3 contains 13 residues. Per the germline V gene, CDR1 is SGHRS and CDR2 is YFSETQ. V was cut by 0 bases and J by 6 bases, with 10 bases left in between. The CDR3 nucleotides read TGCGCCAGCAGCTTGGCTCAGCTAGGCGAGCAGTACTTC. Translated: CASSLAQLGEQYF.

The gene calls are TRBV7-2 and TRBJ2-5; either TRBD1 or TRBD2 may fit D (5 bases each). Between the trimmed V and J ends, which lost 1 base and 1 base, there was a span of 10 bases. Germline CDR1 is SGHTA and CDR2 is FQGNSA. The CDR3 runs to 15 residues. The CDR3 sequence: CASSLGGRAQETQYF. CDR3 nucleotides: TGTGCCAGCAGCTTAGGGGGACGGGCCCAAGAGACCCAGTACTTC.